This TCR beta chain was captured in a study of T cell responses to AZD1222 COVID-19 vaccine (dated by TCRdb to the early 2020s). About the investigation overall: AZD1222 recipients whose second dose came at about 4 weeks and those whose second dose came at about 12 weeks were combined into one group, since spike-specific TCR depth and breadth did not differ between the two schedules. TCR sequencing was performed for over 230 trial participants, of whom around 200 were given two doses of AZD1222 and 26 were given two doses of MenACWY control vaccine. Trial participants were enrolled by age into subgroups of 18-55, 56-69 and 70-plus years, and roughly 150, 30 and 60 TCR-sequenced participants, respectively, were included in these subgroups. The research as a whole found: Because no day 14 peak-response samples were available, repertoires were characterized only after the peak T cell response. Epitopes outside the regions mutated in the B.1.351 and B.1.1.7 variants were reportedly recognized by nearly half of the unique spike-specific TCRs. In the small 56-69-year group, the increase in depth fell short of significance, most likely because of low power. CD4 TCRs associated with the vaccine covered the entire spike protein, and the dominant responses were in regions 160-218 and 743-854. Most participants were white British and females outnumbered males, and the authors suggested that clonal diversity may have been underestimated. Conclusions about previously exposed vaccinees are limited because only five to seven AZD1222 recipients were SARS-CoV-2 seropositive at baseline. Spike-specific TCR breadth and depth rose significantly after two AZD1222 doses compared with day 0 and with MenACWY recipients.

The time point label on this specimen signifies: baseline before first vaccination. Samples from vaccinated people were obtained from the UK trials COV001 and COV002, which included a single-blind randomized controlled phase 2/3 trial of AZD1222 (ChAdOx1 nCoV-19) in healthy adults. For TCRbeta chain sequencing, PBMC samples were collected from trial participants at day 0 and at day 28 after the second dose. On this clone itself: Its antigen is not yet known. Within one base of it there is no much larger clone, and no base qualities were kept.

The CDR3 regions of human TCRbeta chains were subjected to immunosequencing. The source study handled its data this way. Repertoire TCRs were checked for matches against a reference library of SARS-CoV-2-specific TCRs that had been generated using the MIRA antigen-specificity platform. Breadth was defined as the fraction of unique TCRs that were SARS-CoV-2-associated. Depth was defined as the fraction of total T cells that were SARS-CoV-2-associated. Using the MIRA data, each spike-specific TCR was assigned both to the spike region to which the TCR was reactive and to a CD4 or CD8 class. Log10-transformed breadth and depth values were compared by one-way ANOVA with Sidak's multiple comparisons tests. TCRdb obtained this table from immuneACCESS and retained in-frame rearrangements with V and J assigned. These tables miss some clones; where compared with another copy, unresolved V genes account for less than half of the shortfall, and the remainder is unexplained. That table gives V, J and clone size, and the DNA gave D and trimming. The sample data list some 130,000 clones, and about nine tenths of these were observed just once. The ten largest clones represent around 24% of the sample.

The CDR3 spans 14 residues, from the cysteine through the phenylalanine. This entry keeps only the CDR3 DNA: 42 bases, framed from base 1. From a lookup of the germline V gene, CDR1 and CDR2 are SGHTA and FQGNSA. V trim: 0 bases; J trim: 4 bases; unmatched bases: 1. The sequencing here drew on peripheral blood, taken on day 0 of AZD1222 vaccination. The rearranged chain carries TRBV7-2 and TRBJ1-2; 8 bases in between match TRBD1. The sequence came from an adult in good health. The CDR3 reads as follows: CASSLAQGAYGYTF. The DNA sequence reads TGTGCCAGCAGCTTAGCTCAGGGGGCCTATGGCTACACCTTC.